The 19 T cell receptor beta chains below come from one sample, sequenced in a study of T cells after yellow fever vaccination. TCRdb re-derived calls from the 5' RACE reads in MiXCR, one entry per CDR3 protein. The sample carries about 42,000 distinct CDR3 sequences, around 6.5% recorded once. The starting material was PBMCs, either bulk or a sorted T-cell subset (CD4+, CD8+, memory, or dextramer-sorted; not recorded which), obtained 45 days after the yellow fever booster vaccination. These receptors were obtained from a man aged 30 to 45 who received the YFV17D yellow fever vaccine.

In its sample, this clonotype was seen many times. The V call is TRBV5-8, the J call TRBJ2-1; D remains ambiguous. This CDR3 is built from 13 residues. Germline V lookup: CDR1 SGHTS, CDR2 YDEGEE. Trimming pared 0 bases from V and 6 bases from J, leaving 7 bases between. The CDR3 spells CASSLGLPNEQFF. CDR3 sequence (DNA): TGTGCCAGCAGCTTGGGCCTACCCAATGAGCAGTTCTTC.

V usage is TRBV3-1 and J usage is TRBJ2-1; no firm D call. This CDR3 is built from 12 residues. The V end was cut by 4 bases, the J end by 12 bases, with 13 bases between. Germline values: CDR1 LGHDT, CDR2 YNNKEL (reference sequence). The CDR3 nucleotides read TGTGCCAGCAGCCGCTTTATCGTTCGGCAGTTCTTC. Its protein is CASSRFIVRQFF.

This clonotype appeared many times. The V call is TRBV3-1, the J call TRBJ2-7; 7 nucleotides agree with TRBD2. From germline, CDR1 is LGHDT and CDR2 YNNKEL (reference sequence). This CDR3 comprises 13 residues. Trimming at V came to 4 bases and at J to 2 bases, leaving 2 bases not matched to a gene. CDR3 bases: TGTGCCAGCAGCCCTAGCGGAACCTACGAGCAGTACTTC. This encodes CASSPSGTYEQYF.

This clonotype has at least ten counts. The chain uses TRBV7-8 and TRBJ2-6; D is uncertain. From germline, CDR1 is SGHVS and CDR2 FQNEAQ. This CDR3 is 13 amino acids long. V lost 5 bases to trimming and J lost 4 bases, with 6 bases between them. DNA of the CDR3: TGTGCCAGCAGCGTAAAGGGGGCCAACGTCCTGACTTTC. It yields the protein CASSVKGANVLTF. Supplemented by reference TRBV7-8 and TRBJ2-6, the full variable domain reads GAGVSQSPRYKVAKRGQDVALRCDPISGHVSLFWYQQALGQGPEFLTYFQNEAQLDKSGLPSDRFFAERPEGSVSTLKIQRTQQEDSAVYLCASSVKGANVLTFGAGSRLTVL.

J is TRBJ2-7 and V is TRBV7-2; D possibly corresponds to TRBD2 (6 bases). Trimming shortened V by 0 bases and J by 4 bases, and 7 bases separated the two germline ends. CDR1 and CDR2 (germline): SGHTA, FQGNSA. This CDR3 spans 13 amino acids. The CDR3 protein is CASSLAEGYEQYF. Here the CDR3 DNA reads TGTGCCAGCAGCTTAGCGGAGGGGTACGAGCAGTACTTC.

This clonotype was detected ten times or more. V usage is TRBV20-1 and J usage is TRBJ2-3; no reliable D call. This CDR3 has 14 amino acids. V was cut by 6 bases and J by 1 base, with 14 bases left in between. CDR1 is DFQATT, CDR2 SNEGSKA, per germline (reference sequence). The CDR3 is CSAKNPSGTDTQYF. In DNA form, the CDR3 reads TGCAGTGCCAAAAACCCAAGCGGCACAGATACGCAGTATTTT.

This clonotype was seen at least ten times. The rearrangement uses TRBV11-2 and TRBJ2-6; D is undetermined. CDR1 and CDR2 (germline): SGHAT, FQNNGV. V lost 1 base to trimming and J lost 0 bases, with 16 bases between them. This CDR3 is built from 19 residues. CDR3 sequence reads: CASSLVWARGNSGANVLTF. In DNA form, the CDR3 reads TGTGCCAGCAGCTTAGTTTGGGCCAGAGGCAACTCTGGGGCCAACGTCCTGACTTTC.

This clonotype was seen at least ten times. This chain links TRBV20-1 with TRBJ2-7; D gene unclear. The CDR3 loop spans 14 amino acids. Germline V gene sequence: CDR1 DFQATT, CDR2 SNEGSKA (reference sequence). Trimming removed 7 bases from V and 5 bases from J, with 21 bases in between. The CDR3 DNA reads as TGCAGTGTATCCGCCTCCGTTATTGCGGACGAGCAGTACTTC. As protein: CSVSASVIADEQYF.

This clonotype was observed many times. The chain couples TRBV12-3 or TRBV12-4 to TRBJ2-3, with 11 bases identical to TRBD2. With V trimmed by 5 bases and J by 2 bases, 6 bases remained unmatched. The CDR3 runs to 16 residues. Here the CDR3 DNA reads TGTGCCAGCAGTATCGGGACTAGCGGCTACACAGATACGCAGTATTTT. Amino acids: CASSIGTSGYTDTQYF.

This clonotype appeared many times. CDR3 amino acids: CSGRGTSMGYEQYF. The CDR3 nucleotides read TGCAGTGGCCGTGGGACTAGCATGGGATACGAGCAGTACTTC. The genes are TRBV20-1 and TRBJ2-7; 9 bases fit TRBD2. Trimming removed 7 bases from V and 4 bases from J; junction bases left unmatched: 11. Germline V gene lookup returns CDR1 DFQATT and CDR2 SNEGSKA (reference sequence). The CDR3 extends over 14 amino acids.

This clonotype occurred many times. The chain recombines TRBV4-3 with TRBJ2-1, with 7 nucleotides matching TRBD1. The CDR3 consists of 17 residues. The V segment lost 1 base and the J segment 5 bases; nucleotides outside the gene matches: 11. Per germline, CDR1 LGHNA and CDR2 YSLEER. The CDR3 reads CASSQAPTGVGNNEQFF. As DNA, the CDR3 is TGCGCCAGCAGCCAAGCTCCAACAGGGGTTGGGAACAATGAGCAGTTCTTC.

V usage is TRBV6-2 or TRBV6-3 and J usage is TRBJ2-2, with D unresolved. The CDR3 totals 16 residues. In germline, CDR1 is MNHEY, CDR2 SVGEGT. V dropped 1 base and J dropped 5 bases, with 14 bases sitting between them. This CDR3 is CASSYLSDTRTGELFF. Here the CDR3 DNA reads TGTGCCAGCAGTTACTTAAGCGACACAAGGACCGGGGAGCTGTTTTTT.

The genes are TRBV14 and TRBJ1-1; no clear D gene. The length of the CDR3 is 15 residues. The V gene's germline CDR1 is SGHDN and CDR2 FVKESK. V lost 0 bases to trimming and J lost 7 bases, with 15 bases between them. CDR3 residues: CASSQDPADGDEAFF. The CDR3 DNA reads TGTGCCAGCAGCCAAGATCCGGCGGACGGGGATGAAGCTTTCTTT.

This clonotype was seen a handful of times. The chain joins TRBV5-5 to TRBJ1-1; D perhaps matches TRBD1 (5 bases). The CDR3 extends over 14 amino acids. Germline loops: CDR1 SGHKS, CDR2 YYEKEE (reference sequence). V lost 3 bases and J lost 4, with 13 bases in between. The CDR3 DNA reads as TGTGCCAGCAGCTCGGATGACAGTTCCACTGAAGCTTTCTTT. Translation: CASSSDDSSTEAFF.

The CDR3 region is CASSYLGAADEQYF. In DNA, the CDR3 is TGTGCCAGCAGTTATTTGGGGGCGGCGGACGAGCAGTACTTC. This chain uses TRBV6-5 with TRBJ2-7; D possibly corresponds to TRBD1 (6 bases). Per germline, CDR1 MNHEY and CDR2 SVGAGI. V dropped 3 bases and J dropped 5 bases, with 14 bases sitting between them. The CDR3 consists of 14 residues.

This clonotype has ten or more counts. This sequence joins TRBV6-1 and TRBJ2-5; 7 bases are shared with TRBD1. V lost 8 bases to trimming and J lost 3 bases; unmatched junction nucleotides: 12. This CDR3 region has 15 residues. From germline, CDR1 is MNHNS and CDR2 SASEGT. The CDR3 is CASSPLGTAKETQYF. The CDR3 coding sequence is TGTGCCAGCTCCCCATTGGGGACAGCAAAAGAGACCCAGTACTTC.

Concerning this clonotype itself: Just one base apart from a much larger clone, this may be a read error. V usage is TRBV20-1 and J usage is TRBJ2-1; 9 nucleotides line up with TRBD2. CDR3 length: 15 residues. Germline V gives CDR1 DFQATT, CDR2 SNEGSKA (reference sequence). This CDR3 reads CGANQGLAQSTRQFF. CDR3 nucleotides: TGCGGTGCTAACCAAGGACTAGCGCAGAGTACACGTCAGTTCTTC.

The sample holds many counts of this clonotype. The V gene is TRBV10-3, the J gene TRBJ2-5; either TRBD1 or TRBD2 may supply D (5 bases each). Germline-derived CDR1 and CDR2 are ENHRY and SYGVKD. The length of the CDR3 is 15 residues. The ends were cut back, 0 bases at V and 2 bases at J, with 10 bases in the middle. The CDR3 sequence: CAISESNGGQETQYF. CDR3 DNA: TGTGCCATCAGTGAGTCGAATGGGGGACAAGAGACCCAGTACTTC.

There are many counts of this clonotype. In DNA form, the CDR3 reads TGCGCCAGCAGCCCTACGTGGAGCTCCTACAATGAGCAGTTCTTC. Translation: CASSPTWSSYNEQFF. The rearrangement uses TRBV5-1 and TRBJ2-1; D is unclear. Trimming shortened V by 4 bases and J by 0 bases, and 11 bases separated the two germline ends. The germline V gene has CDR1 SGHRS and CDR2 YFSETQ. The CDR3 has 15 residues.